The present T cell receptor beta chain was sequenced within a study of CD8+ T cells in alopecia areata. Study at large: Patients in the study were on tofacitinib for 6 to 18 months, then off it for 6 months.

Once RNA had been extracted, it was reverse transcribed into cDNA to act as the sequencing template. Assay: immunoSEQ multiplex PCR; the TCRdb copy retains only in-frame clones and omits some. Of more than 95,000 clones in the sample, 35% to 40% are singletons; the top ten hold 2.5% to 3.5%. The germline V gene has CDR1 SQVTM and CDR2 ANQGSEA. The CDR3 runs to 14 residues. V was pared by 6 bases and J by 4 bases, with 8 bases of the junction left unmatched. The chain recombines TRBV29-1 with TRBJ1-5, with 8 nucleotides matching TRBD1. Material: CD4+ T cells sorted from blood. The TCR originated in a human donor with alopecia areata. The CDR3 sequence is CSVVLQGVNQPQHF. For the CDR3, the DNA is TGCAGCGTCGTTCTACAGGGGGTAAATCAGCCCCAGCATTTT.